The 24 T cell receptor beta chains below were found in one sample sequenced in a study of tumor and adjacent non-tumor tissue in lung cancer. RNA was extracted from bulk tissue without any cell sorting. This non-tumor lung sample came from over 3 cm beyond the tumor edge. The library came from three nested PCR rounds adapted from ARM-PCR protocols. TCRdb ran MiXCR on the multiplex PCR reads and lists one entry per CDR3 protein. The repertoire has more than 60,000 distinct CDR3 sequences, under 80% of them found once; the top ten carry more than 40%. Sequencing was performed on distant non-tumor lung tissue. The receptors were gathered from a man in his sixties with non-small cell lung cancer.

The chain couples TRBV4-2 to TRBJ2-7; D gene ambiguous. Germline V gene sequence: CDR1 LGHNA, CDR2 YNFKEQ. CDR3 size: 14 residues. V lost 4 bases and J 5 bases, leaving 15 bases between the germline ends. CDR3 region: CASSPKGDRDEQYF. The CDR3 DNA sequence: TGTGCCAGCAGCCCGAAAGGCGATAGGGACGAGCAGTACTTC.

This clonotype was seen ten or more times. This chain uses TRBV4-2 with TRBJ1-4; D uncertain. The CDR3 contains 18 residues. CDR1 and CDR2 (germline): LGHNA, YNFKEQ. V lost 1 base to trimming and J lost 0 bases, with 15 bases between them. For the CDR3, the DNA is TGTGCCAGCAGCCAAGTTCCGACACTACCTACAACTAATGAAAAACTGTTTTTT. The encoded protein is CASSQVPTLPTTNEKLFF.

There are many counts of this clonotype. The chain joins TRBV28 to TRBJ2-7; the match to TRBD2 covers 7 bases. This CDR3 region has 16 residues. From germline, CDR1 is MDHEN and CDR2 SYDVKM. Losses at the gene ends were 3 bases for V and 0 bases for J; bases not matched to a gene: 8. Here the CDR3 DNA reads TGTGCCAGCAGTTTGGGCGGCGGGAGATACTCCTACGAGCAGTACTTC. Translated: CASSLGGGRYSYEQYF.

In regard to this clonotype: The junction and the germline gene differ at one end; a read error may be behind it. The rearrangement uses TRBV20-1 and TRBJ2-1, with a possible D match to TRBD1 (5 bases). Germline loops: CDR1 DFQATT, CDR2 SNEGSKA (reference sequence). CDR3 length equals 12 residues. CDR3 nucleotides: TGCAGTTCTAGGGGATCGAACAATGAGCGGTTCTTC. This translates into CSSRGSNNERFF.

Comment on this clonotype: The junction shows a germline mismatch at one end, possibly a read error. V and J are TRBV5-1 and TRBJ1-1; weak D call: TRBD1 (6 bases). Germline lookup yields CDR1 SGHRS and CDR2 YFSETQ. This CDR3 is built from 14 residues. This chain's CDR3 is CASSPQGSDTETFF. In DNA form, the CDR3 reads TGCGCCAGCAGCCCACAGGGCTCGGACACTGAAACTTTCTTT.

The table lists this clonotype with a count of one. One end of the junction is discordant with germline, which a read error may explain. This chain links TRBV28 with TRBJ1-2; D is unclear. CDR1 and CDR2 from the germline V gene are MDHEN and SYDVKM. The length of the CDR3 is 14 residues. In DNA form, the CDR3 reads TGTGCCAGCAATCCACTATGGACCAAAAATGGCTACACTTTC. It codes for CASNPLWTKNGYTF.

The chain carries TRBV5-6 and TRBJ1-1; D might be TRBD1 (5 bases). CDR1 is SGHDT, CDR2 YYEEEE, per germline. The CDR3 runs to 13 residues. CDR3 sequence reads: CDSSLTVYTEAFF. CDR3 nucleotides: TGTGATAGCAGCTTGACAGTATACACTGAAGCTTTCTTT. Combining the CDR3 with reference TRBV5-6 and TRBJ1-1 gives the whole variable domain DAGVTQSPTHLIKTRGQQVTLRCSPKSGHDTVSWYQQALGQGPQFIFQYYEEEERQRGNFPDRFSGHQFPNYSSELNVNALLLGDSALYLCDSSLTVYTEAFFGQGTRLTVV.

A remark on this clonotype: The conserved final phenylalanine or tryptophan is absent from the CDR3, which likely points to a read error. V usage is TRBV5-4 and J usage is TRBJ1-1, with 9 bases fitting TRBD1. Germline V lookup: CDR1 SGHNT, CDR2 YYREEE (reference sequence). The CDR3 length is 14 residues. CDR3 DNA: TGTGCGAGCAGCCGGGGACAGGGAAACACTGAAGCTTTCTAT. Translating gives CASSRGQGNTEAFY.

The count of this clonotype is one. One end of the junction is discordant with germline, which a read error may explain. V gene TRBV5-1 combines with J gene TRBJ1-4, with TRBD1 identical over 7 bases. Germline V gene lookup returns CDR1 SGHRS and CDR2 YFSETQ. This CDR3 has 15 residues. The DNA for the CDR3 is TGCGCCGGCAGCTTGGGGGACAGATCGGAGGAAAAACTGTTTTTT. Its protein is CAGSLGDRSEEKLFF.

The chain has TRBV11-1 and TRBJ2-1; no definite D call. Germline V gives CDR1 SGHAT, CDR2 FQDESV (reference sequence). Trimming took 7 bases from V and 9 from J, leaving 22 bases between them. This CDR3 is built from 15 residues. The CDR3 coding sequence is TGTGCCAGCAACTCCTACACCTATAGCACCAGTGAGCAGTTCTTC. Amino acid sequence: CASNSYTYSTSEQFF.

This clonotype was counted only a few times. An end of the junction differs from the germline gene, which may be a read error. The V gene is TRBV6-6, the J gene TRBJ2-2, with D tentatively TRBD2 (6 bases). CDR3 length equals 13 residues. Germline CDR1 and CDR2: MNHNY and SVGAGI (reference sequence). The CDR3 spells CASSFSISRELIF. Written as DNA, the CDR3 is TGTGCCAGCAGTTTCTCGATTTCCCGGGAGCTGATTTTT.

This clonotype was detected only a few times. The chain links TRBV20-1 to TRBJ1-1; D is possibly TRBD1 (6 bases). This CDR3 comprises 14 residues. V gave up 8 bases and J gave up 5 bases, with 21 bases separating them. The V gene's germline CDR1 is DFQATT and CDR2 SNEGSKA (reference sequence). The CDR3 sequence: CSYTTQGSKTEAFF. CDR3 nucleotide sequence: TGCAGTTACACCACTCAGGGGTCTAAGACTGAAGCTTTCTTT.

With respect to this clonotype: A junction end diverges from the germline sequence, so it may reflect a read error. The chain links TRBV6-1 to TRBJ2-1, with D possibly being TRBD1 (6 bases). This CDR3 comprises 16 residues. Looked up from germline, CDR1 is MNHNS and CDR2 is SASEGT. CDR3 protein: CTSSELQGRSRNEPFF. The CDR3 DNA follows: TGTACCAGCAGTGAACTACAGGGAAGGAGTCGGAATGAGCCGTTCTTC.

A remark on this clonotype: Since the CDR3 does not end with the conserved phenylalanine or tryptophan, this likely comes from a read error. The V gene is TRBV5-4, the J gene TRBJ2-1; D is possibly TRBD1 or TRBD2 (5 bases each). This CDR3 has 14 amino acids. Germline V gene sequence: CDR1 SGHNT, CDR2 YYREEE (reference sequence). The CDR3 bases are TGCGCCAGCAGCTGGCGGAACTGGGGGAATGAGCAGTTCTTA. This sequence encodes CASSWRNWGNEQFL.

This clonotype was recorded only once. Since a much larger clone is just one base distant, this may be a read error. This sequence joins TRBV28 and TRBJ2-7; TRBD1 is a possible D gene (6 bases). Germline V gene lookup returns CDR1 MDHEN and CDR2 SYDVKM. CDR3 length: 14 residues. The CDR3 DNA follows: TGTGTCAGCAGCCAGACAGGCCGCTCCTACGAGCAGTACTTC. It specifies CVSSQTGRSYEQYF.

Points on this clonotype: A read error may account for a junction end that differs from germline. The chain has TRBV29-1 and TRBJ1-1; D possibly corresponds to TRBD1 (6 bases). Germline CDR1 SQVTM, CDR2 ANQGSEA. The CDR3 covers 13 residues. The CDR3 reads CSASVEGDTEALF. CDR3 bases: TGCAGCGCCTCGGTAGAGGGGGACACTGAAGCTTTATTT. The complete variable domain, with remaining parts taken from reference TRBV29-1 and TRBJ1-1, reads SAVISQKPSRDICQRGTSLTIQCQVDSQVTMMFWYRQQPGQSLTLIATANQGSEATYESGFVIDKFPISRPNLTFSTLTVSNMSPEDSSIYLCSASVEGDTEALFGQGTRLTVV.

Of note for this clonotype: The final CDR3 position lacks the conserved phenylalanine or tryptophan, pointing to a likely read error. The rearrangement joins TRBV14 to TRBJ2-3; TRBD1 might be the D (6 bases). Germline CDR1 is SGHDN and CDR2 is FVKESK. The CDR3 has 15 residues. V lost 6 bases and J lost 5, with 18 bases in between. The DNA for the CDR3 is TGTGCCAGCAGTACTCTAGCAGGGGTGAGAGATACGCAGTATTGT. Its protein is CASSTLAGVRDTQYC.

This clonotype was detected only once. The chain uses TRBV11-2 and TRBJ2-3; maybe TRBD2 (6 bases). Germline values: CDR1 SGHAT, CDR2 FQNNGV. This CDR3 contains 14 residues. The chain's CDR3 is CVRSFGSSTDTQYF. Here the CDR3 DNA reads TGTGTCCGCAGCTTCGGGAGTAGCACAGATACGCAGTATTTT.

The chain has TRBV6-1 and TRBJ1-3; 7 bases map to TRBD1. V dropped 7 bases and J dropped 12; count of bases not matched to a gene: 21. There are 16 residues in the CDR3. Germline CDR1 reads MNHNS; CDR2 reads SASEGT. Written as DNA, the CDR3 is TGTGCCAGCACCCTCCGAATCGGGATAGGGGGCTACATCATATATTTT. As protein: CASTLRIGIGGYIIYF.

This rearrangement joins TRBV4-1 to TRBJ1-5; TRBD1 agrees at 7 bases. The DNA end lines up better with TRBJ2-3; the J call may be wrong. Germline V lookup: CDR1 MGHRA, CDR2 YSYEKL. This CDR3 contains 15 residues. The CDR3 loop reads CASNPRGGGNQPQYF. As DNA, the CDR3 is TGCGCCAGCAACCCTCGAGGGGGCGGCAATCAGCCCCAGTATTTT.

As regards this clonotype: The CDR3 does not end in the conserved phenylalanine or tryptophan, so this is likely a read error. CDR3 in amino acids: CASSPGTGNTGELFV. The DNA for the CDR3 is TGTGCCAGCTCACCCGGGACAGGGAACACCGGGGAGCTGTTTGTT. The rearrangement joins TRBV18 to TRBJ2-2, with 8 bases lining up with TRBD1. The CDR3 runs 15 residues. The J segment lost 1 base and the V segment lost 3 bases, leaving 1 base of the junction unmatched. CDR1 and CDR2 (germline): KGHSH, LQKENI.

As regards this clonotype: One end of the junction is discordant with germline, which a read error may explain. V usage is TRBV19 and J usage is TRBJ2-2; 7 bases match TRBD1. This CDR3 contains 14 residues. From germline, CDR1 is LNHDA and CDR2 SQIVND (reference sequence). CDR3 nucleotide sequence: TGTGCCAGTACCCGACAGGTGAACACAGGGGAGCTGTTATTT. Protein product: CASTRQVNTGELLF.

This clonotype was counted at least ten times. The rearrangement joins TRBV11-2 to TRBJ2-3, with 9 bases identical to TRBD2. The germline V gene encodes CDR1 SGHAT and CDR2 FQNNGV. V shed 5 bases, J shed 1 base, and the junction held 7 bases outside the gene matches. The CDR3 sequence is 16 residues long. CDR3 sequence (DNA): TGTGCCAGCAGCCCAGTGGGCGGGAGGGGCACAGATACGCAGTATTTT. This gives the protein CASSPVGGRGTDTQYF.

This chain connects TRBV11-1 to TRBJ1-1; no clear D. The V end was cut by 3 bases, the J end by 10 bases, with 18 bases between. Germline V gene sequence: CDR1 SGHAT, CDR2 FQDESV (reference sequence). CDR3 length: 14 amino acids. CDR3 coding DNA: TGTGCCAGCAGCTTGAGAAAAGGCTTGGTGGGAGCTTTCTTT. This gives the protein CASSLRKGLVGAFF. The complete variable domain, with remaining parts taken from reference TRBV11-1 and TRBJ1-1, reads EAEVAQSPRYKITEKSQAVAFWCDPISGHATLYWYRQILGQGPELLVQFQDESVVDDSQLPKDRFSAERLKGVDSTLKIQPAELGDSAMYLCASSLRKGLVGAFFGQGTRLTVV.